One sample yielded the 13 T cell receptor beta chains listed below, sequenced in a study of radiotherapy plus CTLA-4 blockade in lung cancer. The table came from immunoSEQ multiplex PCR; TCRdb's copy has only in-frame clones and leaves some out. The data contain more than 40,000 clones, around 76% of them singletons. This sample comprised peripheral blood, obtained from a patient treated with radiotherapy plus ipilimumab. The receptors derive from a human donor with non-small cell lung cancer who had stable disease on radiotherapy plus ipilimumab.

J is TRBJ1-2 and V is TRBV4-3; D not certain. Trimming left V 2 bases short and J 1 base short, with 8 bases between. The CDR3 is made up of 14 amino acids. Germline V gene lookup returns CDR1 LGHNA and CDR2 YSLEER. CDR3 sequence reads: CASSQPGVNYGYTF. The CDR3 coding sequence is TGCGCCAGCAGCCAACCCGGGGTTAACTATGGCTACACCTTC.

The V and J genes are TRBV5-1 and TRBJ2-6, with D possibly matching TRBD2 (6 bases). Trimming took 3 bases from V and 4 from J, leaving 14 bases between them. Germline CDR1 and CDR2: SGHRS and YFSETQ. The CDR3 contains 16 residues. The CDR3 nucleotides read TGCGCCAGCAGCTACGCTGGAGGGACCGGGGCCAACGTCCTGACTTTC. It yields the protein CASSYAGGTGANVLTF.

The V gene is TRBV30, the J gene TRBJ1-6; 10 bases match TRBD1. The trim removed 0 bases at V and 14 bases at J, leaving 4 bases unmatched. The CDR3 runs to 13 residues. Germline V lookup: CDR1 GTSNPN, CDR2 SVGIG (reference sequence). CDR3 nucleotides: TGTGCCTGGAGTGTAATGACAGGGGGCTCCCTCCACTTT. It encodes CAWSVMTGGSLHF.

The chain links TRBV5-6 to TRBJ1-1; 7 bases are shared with TRBD1. The CDR3 totals 18 residues. V shed 4 bases and J 0 bases; nucleotides not matched to a gene: 15. In germline, CDR1 is SGHDT, CDR2 YYEEEE. The CDR3 sequence: CASSDGTASLGMNTEAFF. DNA for the CDR3: TGTGCCAGCAGCGATGGGACAGCCTCTTTGGGGATGAACACTGAAGCTTTCTTT. Drawing the rest from reference TRBV5-6 and TRBJ1-1, the complete variable domain is DAGVTQSPTHLIKTRGQQVTLRCSPKSGHDTVSWYQQALGQGPQFIFQYYEEEERQRGNFPDRFSGHQFPNYSSELNVNALLLGDSALYLCASSDGTASLGMNTEAFFGQGTRLTVV.

There are a few counts of this clone. The genes are TRBV5-1 and TRBJ2-1; 7 bases are a match to TRBD1. V lost 4 bases, J lost 4 bases, and 8 bases stayed unmatched. This CDR3 is 15 amino acids long. In germline, CDR1 is SGHRS, CDR2 YFSETQ. DNA for the CDR3: TGCGCCAGCAGCCCTCCCCGGGACAGTTACAATGAGCAGTTCTTC. This gives the protein CASSPPRDSYNEQFF.

This clone was counted only a few times. The chain has TRBV4-1 and TRBJ2-7; 14 nucleotides align to TRBD2. The CDR3 covers 16 residues. Trimming took 0 bases from V and 4 from J; bases not matched to a gene: 2. Per germline, CDR1 MGHRA and CDR2 YSYEKL. CDR3 residues: CASSQEGTSGGYEQYF. CDR3 DNA sequence: TGCGCCAGCAGCCAAGAAGGGACTAGCGGGGGTTACGAGCAGTACTTC.

The V call is TRBV5-1, the J call TRBJ2-7; no clear D. The germline V and J ends were trimmed by 1 base and 0 bases, with 8 bases remaining between them. Germline loops: CDR1 SGHRS, CDR2 YFSETQ. CDR3 length: 14 residues. CDR3 sequence: CASSLSTDSYEQYF. In DNA, the CDR3 is TGCGCCAGCAGCTTGTCTACAGACTCCTACGAGCAGTACTTC.

V gene TRBV19 combines with J gene TRBJ1-3; D unresolved. Germline CDR1 and CDR2: LNHDA and SQIVND (reference sequence). This CDR3 spans 12 amino acids. V dropped 8 bases and J dropped 6 bases, with 11 bases sitting between them. DNA of the CDR3: TGTGCCAGTGGGAAGGTCGAAAACACCATATATTTT. Protein product: CASGKVENTIYF.

The chain joins TRBV27 to TRBJ1-1; TRBD1 is a possible D gene (5 bases). Germline-derived CDR1 and CDR2 are MNHEY and SMNVEV (reference sequence). Trimming pared 6 bases from V and 6 bases from J, leaving 14 bases between. The CDR3 is 13 amino acids. The CDR3 nucleotides read TGTGCCAGCAGAACCGGGACGAGGGCTGAAGCTTTCTTT. Amino acids: CASRTGTRAEAFF.

This clone came up once. DNA of the CDR3: TGCGCCAGCAGCCAAGGGTCACAGGTGGATGGCTACACCTTC. Protein product: CASSQGSQVDGYTF. The V and J genes are TRBV4-1 and TRBJ1-2; maybe TRBD1 (5 bases). Per the germline V gene, CDR1 is MGHRA and CDR2 is YSYEKL. CDR3 length: 14 residues. Trimming removed 1 base at V and 6 bases at J, with 12 bases between.

This clone was detected once. The chain has TRBV27 and TRBJ1-5; 8 bases fit TRBD1. Germline V CDR1 and CDR2: MNHEY, SMNVEV (reference sequence). The V gene end was trimmed by 5 bases and the J gene end by 2 bases; junction bases not matched to a gene: 8. The CDR3 length is 16 residues. The CDR3 DNA reads TGTGCCAGCAGTATCCGGACAGGGTTTGGCAATCAGCCCCAGCATTTT. Translated, it gives CASSIRTGFGNQPQHF.

This clone was recorded once. The V call is TRBV9, the J call TRBJ2-3; D is uncertain. The CDR3 extends over 13 amino acids. Germline lookup yields CDR1 SGDLS and CDR2 YYNGEE. Between the trimmed V and J ends, which lost 0 bases and 2 bases, there was a span of 4 bases. The CDR3 coding sequence is TGTGCCAGCAGCGTAGTCGACACAGATACGCAGTATTTT. Its protein product is CASSVVDTDTQYF.

The V call is TRBV7-6, the J call TRBJ1-5; D is perhaps TRBD1 (6 bases). The V gene's germline CDR1 is SGHVS and CDR2 FNYEAQ. The length of the CDR3 is 18 residues. Trimming took 5 bases from V and 0 from J, leaving 20 bases between them. This chain's CDR3 is CASSPPGHYLYSNQPQHF. For the CDR3, the DNA is TGTGCCAGCAGCCCTCCGGGACATTATCTGTATAGCAATCAGCCCCAGCATTTT.